These T cell receptor beta chains were read from a single sample in a study of blood T cell repertoires in COVID-19. Using immunoSEQ multiplex PCR, the repertoire was profiled, and TCRdb retains in-frame clones only, with some absent. The table lists 200,000 to 250,000 clones, approximately 85% of them singletons, with approximately 2.4% in the top ten. The specimen sequenced was peripheral blood. Receptors originate from a woman in her 70s with COVID-19, enrolled during active disease. The CDR3 runs from the conserved cysteine through the conserved F or W. D genes are given only for firm matches. Not all rows give a size; the values are once, few, many and, for expanded clones, a class.

J gene,V gene,D gene,clone size,CDR3 DNA,CDR3 protein
TRBJ1-2,TRBV29-1,TRBD1,once,TGCAGCGTAACGACAGGGAATACCTATGGCTACACCTTC,CSVTTGNTYGYTF
TRBJ1-1,TRBV4-2,NA,NA,TGTGCCAGCAGCCAAGATAGCGGGGCTCGGAACACTGAAGCTTTCTTT,CASSQDSGARNTEAFF
TRBJ1-6,TRBV2,TRBD1,NA,TGTGCCAGCAGTCGACAGGGCGGGGATTCACCCCTCCACTTT,CASSRQGGDSPLHF
TRBJ2-1,TRBV5-1,NA,NA,TGCGCCAGCAGCTTGCAAGGGAGCCCGACCTACAATGAGCAGTTCTTC,CASSLQGSPTYNEQFF
TRBJ2-5,TRBV12-3/TRBV12-4,TRBD1,NA,TGTGCCAGCAGTTTGAGGGACAGAGAGACCCAGTACTTC,CASSLRDRETQYF
TRBJ2-7,TRBV18,TRBD2,NA,TGTGCCAGCTCACCTAGCGGGGGAATGAGCTCCTACGAGCAGTACTTC,CASSPSGGMSSYEQYF
TRBJ1-4,TRBV2,NA,NA,TGTGCCAGCAGTGGAGGAAACTGGAGTGAAAAACTGTTTTTT,CASSGGNWSEKLFF
TRBJ2-7,TRBV7-9,TRBD2,NA,TGTGCCAGCAGCTTGGCAGCGGGGGGCTCCTACGAGCAGTACTTC,CASSLAAGGSYEQYF
TRBJ2-7,TRBV11-3,TRBD1,NA,TGTGCCAGCAGCGTTAGTCTACAGGGGAACGAGCAGTACTTC,CASSVSLQGNEQYF
TRBJ2-5,TRBV25-1,NA,NA,TGTGCCAGCAGTGCGGACAGAAAACAAGAGACCCAGTACTTC,CASSADRKQETQYF
TRBJ1-4,TRBV6-5,NA,NA,TGTGCCAGCCATAGCGGGCCGGAGGATGAAAAACTGTTTTTT,CASHSGPEDEKLFF
TRBJ2-2,TRBV2,TRBD2,NA,TGTGCCAGCAGCTCCTGGCTAGCGGGGCTGACCGGGGAGCTGTTTTTT,CASSSWLAGLTGELFF
TRBJ1-2,TRBV6-6,NA,few,TGTGCCAGCAGTTCCCGGGAGGCAAGGATCGGCGGCTACACCTTC,CASSSREARIGGYTF
TRBJ2-7,TRBV28,NA,NA,TGTGCCAGCAGCTCGAGATACGAGCAGTACTTC,CASSSRYEQYF
TRBJ2-4,TRBV5-5,NA,once,TGTGCCAGCAGCTTGGATATCAGTCCTCCCAAAAACATTCAGTACTTC,CASSLDISPPKNIQYF
TRBJ2-7,TRBV19,TRBD1,NA,TGTGCCAGTAGTAATCCCTTCACAGGGGGAAAAGAGAACGAGCAGTACTTC,CASSNPFTGGKENEQYF
TRBJ1-1,TRBV18,NA,NA,TGTGCCAGCTCACCGACTTCCAGGGCCGGAGACACTGAAGCTTTCTTT,CASSPTSRAGDTEAFF
TRBJ1-1,TRBV5-1,NA,NA,TGCGCCAGCAGCTTGGGGTTGGGGGCGGGCACTGAAGCTTTCTTT,CASSLGLGAGTEAFF
TRBJ2-7,TRBV6-5,TRBD2,NA,TGTGCCAGCAGTTACTACGGCGGGAGCGCGCTGGGTGAGCAGTACTTC,CASSYYGGSALGEQYF
TRBJ2-3,TRBV5-6,NA,NA,TGTGCCAGCAGCCACATGGGGCCAAGCACAGATACGCAGTATTTT,CASSHMGPSTDTQYF
TRBJ1-1,TRBV5-1,NA,NA,TGCGCCAGCAGCTTCACAGGCGTCGGAACTGAAGCTTTCTTT,CASSFTGVGTEAFF
TRBJ1-2,TRBV7-9,NA,NA,TGTGCCAGCAGCCCGCCGGACAGATCGGCTGGCTACACCTTC,CASSPPDRSAGYTF
TRBJ2-1,TRBV6-4,TRBD2,NA,TGTGCCAGCAGTGACAGCGGGAGGTTCTCCGATGAGCAGTTCTTC,CASSDSGRFSDEQFF
TRBJ2-5,TRBV5-6,NA,NA,TGTGCCAGCAGCTTGGCGGTTCGGACCCAGTACTTC,CASSLAVRTQYF
TRBJ2-1,TRBV18,TRBD2,once,TGTGCCAGCTCTCAGACTAGCGGGAGGGCCAATGAGCAGTTCTTC,CASSQTSGRANEQFF
TRBJ2-7,TRBV30,NA,few,TGTGCCTGGAGTGAAGACAGTTTCTCCTACGAGCAGTACTTC,CAWSEDSFSYEQYF
TRBJ2-7,TRBV2,NA,NA,TGTGCCAGCAGTGAATGGCAGGGCTCCTACGAGCAGTACTTC,CASSEWQGSYEQYF
TRBJ1-5,TRBV6-1,NA,NA,TGTGCCAGCAGTGAAACCGACAGCCCGGGTCAGCCCCAGCATTTT,CASSETDSPGQPQHF
TRBJ1-4,TRBV18,NA,NA,TGTGCCAGCTCACCGGGGGGAGTCTATGAAAAACTGTTTTTT,CASSPGGVYEKLFF
TRBJ1-1,TRBV19,NA,NA,TGTGCCAGTAGTATTAGCTCGGAGGTCGCTGGCACTGAAGCTTTCTTT,CASSISSEVAGTEAFF
TRBJ2-7,TRBV15,TRBD1,few,TGTGCCACCAGCAGAGAAGTGACAGGGTTAAATCCCTACGAGCAGTACTTC,CATSREVTGLNPYEQYF
TRBJ1-1,TRBV4-3,NA,NA,TGCGCCAGCAGCCATTCAACAGGGCGGAACACTGAAGCTTTCTTT,CASSHSTGRNTEAFF
TRBJ2-4,TRBV7-9,NA,NA,TGTGCCAGCAGCACAGCCCTAGCCAAAAACATTCAGTACTTC,CASSTALAKNIQYF
TRBJ2-1,TRBV19,NA,NA,TGTGCCAGTAGTCCCAGACTAAGCGGGTCGGTGCAGTTCTTC,CASSPRLSGSVQFF
TRBJ2-7,TRBV2,NA,NA,TGTGCCAGCAGCCCCGGTGGGGGCGTCTACGAGCAGTACTTC,CASSPGGGVYEQYF
TRBJ2-3,TRBV24-1,NA,few,TGTGCCACCAGTGGAGGTTGGGCAGATACGCAGTATTTT,CATSGGWADTQYF
TRBJ2-5,TRBV6-5,NA,NA,TGTGCCAGCAGTTACTCCGGGGTACAGTCGGCCCAGTACTTC,CASSYSGVQSAQYF
TRBJ2-1,TRBV4-1,NA,NA,TGCGCCAGCAGCCAATTAGGGACAAGCCACAATGAGCAGTTCTTC,CASSQLGTSHNEQFF
TRBJ1-1,TRBV7-2,NA,NA,TGTGCCAGCAGCTATATAGGTGGACAGCTCGAAGCTTTCTTT,CASSYIGGQLEAFF
TRBJ1-4,TRBV7-2,NA,NA,TGTGCCAGCAGCTTCGAGGGTCGGAGGCTGTTTTTT,CASSFEGRRLFF
TRBJ1-4,TRBV5-5,TRBD1,NA,TGTGCCAGCAGCTTGGAGACAGGGTCTAATGAAAAACTGTTTTTT,CASSLETGSNEKLFF
TRBJ1-3,TRBV10-3,NA,NA,TGTGCCATCAGTGATACGGGGTCCGGTGGAAACACCATATATTTT,CAISDTGSGGNTIYF
TRBJ2-3,TRBV5-1,TRBD1,NA,TGCGCCAGCAGCTTGGGAGTTGGGACAGGGTTAGCAGATACGCAGTATTTT,CASSLGVGTGLADTQYF
TRBJ1-2,TRBV3-1/TRBV3-2,NA,NA,TGTGCCAGCAGCCAAGAGGGTCGGACAGACTATGGCTACACCTTC,CASSQEGRTDYGYTF
TRBJ2-1,TRBV7-7,TRBD2,NA,TGTGCTAGCAGTTATCTAGCGGGCTCCTACAATGAGCAGTTCTTC,CASSYLAGSYNEQFF
TRBJ1-1,TRBV29-1,NA,NA,TGCAGCGTTGATTCACAGGGAAACACTGAAGCTTTCTTT,CSVDSQGNTEAFF
TRBJ2-5,TRBV5-8,TRBD2,NA,TGTGCCAGCAGCACCGCGGGGTCGAGGCGGGGGGCCCAAGAGACCCAGTACTTC,CASSTAGSRRGAQETQYF
TRBJ1-3,TRBV7-2,TRBD1,NA,TGTGCCAGCAGCTTAGACAGGGGGCCTGGAAACACCATATATTTT,CASSLDRGPGNTIYF
TRBJ2-7,TRBV9,NA,NA,TGTGCCAGCGCGTCGGTACCGTACGAGCAGTACTTC,CASASVPYEQYF
TRBJ1-2,TRBV19,NA,NA,TGTGCCAGTATAGGGGTTGGCTATGGCTACACCTTC,CASIGVGYGYTF
TRBJ1-1,TRBV4-3,NA,few,TGCGCCAGCAGCCAAGACGCAACAGGGAGGGGCACTGAAGCTTTCTTT,CASSQDATGRGTEAFF
TRBJ2-5,TRBV5-8,NA,NA,TGTGCCAGCAGCTTGGCCTTACGGGGAGGAGAGACCCAGTACTTC,CASSLALRGGETQYF
TRBJ1-2,TRBV7-9,NA,NA,TGTGCCAGCAGCTTACAGGGGTTCGATGGCTACACCTTC,CASSLQGFDGYTF
TRBJ2-7,TRBV7-3,NA,few,TGTGCCAGCAGCCCCGGAGGGGCCGAGCAGTACTTC,CASSPGGAEQYF
TRBJ1-2,TRBV6-5,NA,NA,TGTGCCAGCAGCGATCGAGGGAATGGCTACACCTTC,CASSDRGNGYTF
TRBJ1-6,TRBV19,TRBD1,few,TGTGCCAGTAGGGCCAGGGGGGACAATTCACCCCTCCACTTT,CASRARGDNSPLHF
TRBJ1-2,TRBV19,NA,NA,TGTGCCAGTAGTATAACAGGAATTAACTATGGCTACACCTTC,CASSITGINYGYTF
TRBJ2-3,TRBV7-6,TRBD2,NA,TGTGCCAGCAGCCGACTACGGACTAGCGGGAGGGCCCCAGATACGCAGTATTTT,CASSRLRTSGRAPDTQYF
TRBJ2-5,TRBV9,TRBD2,NA,TGTGCCAGCAGCGGCGGACTAGCGGAAGAGACCCAGTACTTC,CASSGGLAEETQYF
TRBJ1-4,TRBV25-1,TRBD1,NA,TGTGCCAGCACGAAACAGGGGGGAAATGAAAAACTGTTTTTT,CASTKQGGNEKLFF